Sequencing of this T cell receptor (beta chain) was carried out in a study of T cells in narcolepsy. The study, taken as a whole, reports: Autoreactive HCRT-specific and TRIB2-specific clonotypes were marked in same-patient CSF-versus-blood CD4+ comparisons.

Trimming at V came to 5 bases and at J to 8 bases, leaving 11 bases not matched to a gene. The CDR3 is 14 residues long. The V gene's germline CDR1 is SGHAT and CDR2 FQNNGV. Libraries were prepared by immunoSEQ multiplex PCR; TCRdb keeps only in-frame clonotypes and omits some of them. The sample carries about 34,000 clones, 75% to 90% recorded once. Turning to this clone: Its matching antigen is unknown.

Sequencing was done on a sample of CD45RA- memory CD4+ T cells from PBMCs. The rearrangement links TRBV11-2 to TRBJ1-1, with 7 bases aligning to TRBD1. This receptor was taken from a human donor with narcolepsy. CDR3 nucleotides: TGTGCCAGCAGCCTATCGGGACAGCCAGGCGAAGCTTTCTTT. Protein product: CASSLSGQPGEAFF.